This entry describes one T cell receptor beta chain. It has no known antigen specificity. No base quality information exists; no much larger clone differs at one position. V lost 5 bases and J lost 8 bases, and the count of bases not matched to a germline gene is 4. Including the terminal cysteine and phenylalanine, the CDR3 comprises 12 residues. The only DNA kept is the CDR3, 36 bases in frame from the first base. Every donor was a healthy Caucasian. Three pairs of female monozygotic twins, all aged about 18 to 30 years, made up the twin cohort. Positive isolation kits from Invitrogen were used to isolate CD4+ and CD8+ T cell populations. This specimen comes from a study of identical twins (dated by TCRdb to about 2016). Notes on the research overall: The study deep-sequenced TCR alpha and beta repertoires from monozygotic twins, unrelated adults of various ages and cord blood to test whether fetal clonotypes persist. To rule out contamination, the twin experiments were replicated at different times with different library preparation protocols. General conclusions and limits of the study: Recombination models systematically underestimated out-of-frame TCR alpha sharing in monozygotic twins but agreed with sharing between unrelated individuals. Because the same donors could not be followed over many years, the conclusions depended on cross-sectional statistical analysis. Excess twin sharing in beta out-of-frame sequences was weaker because fewer shared sequences lowered the signal-to-noise ratio. Compared with coincidental sharing between unrelated individuals, out-of-frame TCR alpha sequences shared between twins had an excess of sequences with low generation probability. Zero-insertion analyses could be partly confounded by invariant T cells such as MAIT and iNKT, although diverse VJ usage argued against such confounding for most clonotypes. Fewer insertions were carried by abundant cord blood beta clonotypes, a similar but weaker trend appeared in young adult naive repertoires, and no such trend appeared in memory repertoires.

Receptor amplification or capture employed 5' RACE. Reads for this sample came from an Illumina HiSeq 2000. A universal primer binding site was introduced by template switching, and a unique molecular identifier was present in the final cDNA, enabling accurate counting of TCR cDNA molecules. Specific primers in the conserved constant-segment region were used to synthesize first-strand cDNA for the TCR alpha and beta chains. To control for contamination, each cDNA library was double barcoded with a SMART-Mk sample barcode plus Illumina barcodes. TruSeq adapter sequences, together with Illumina sample barcodes, were added in two successive PCR steps. Sequencing of the TCR alpha and beta cDNA libraries was done on the Illumina HiSeq platform using custom primers. Per the authors' processing: MiGEC processed the raw reads to extract unique molecular identifiers, while MiXCR was used to determine the CDR3 positions. Recombination models were inferred per individual with the repgenHMM and IGoR tools using an EM algorithm. Shared clonotype analysis was performed with the tcR package in R, normalizing sharing by the product of cloneset sizes. To study raw recombination without the effects of thymic and clonal selection, out-of-frame nonproductive sequences were analyzed. TCRdb reran the public reads through fastp at Q25 and MiXCR, keeping productive beta chains. Each entry merges the rows of one CDR3 protein and shows their most common DNA and genes. In this record, the V and J calls reflect TCRdb's handling and not the investigators' own analysis. This sample is represented by approximately 250,000 distinct CDR3 sequences; over 5.5% of them were singletons. In total, the top ten clones hold roughly 15% of the sample.

The data also belong to a second study, concerning T cells expressing NK-cell markers. Reported in the second study: Three sorted T-cell subsets (CD3+CD56+NKG2C+, CD3+CD56+NKG2C- and CD3+CD56-NKG2C+) from several donors had their TCR beta-chain repertoires profiled. Of the eight sequenced donors, seven were found to be HCMV-seropositive and one was found to be HCMV-seronegative. In several experiments an anti-gammadeltaTCR antibody was added to restrict sorting to alphabetaTCR-expressing T cells. In over five donors, the dominant CD3+CD56+NKG2C+ clonotypes were found to rank among the top 10 CD8+ clonotypes and to make up 1.0-7.0% of CD8+ T cells. Those dominant clonotypes were again the most abundant among CD3+CD56-NKG2C+ cells in a handful of donors, at roughly 25-60.1%. It remained unclear whether the expanded NKG2C-expressing T cell clones were specific for HCMV antigens. All eight donors whose samples were sequenced were randomly selected healthy volunteers, three of them men and five women. HCMV-specific IgG was detected in serum with a commercial ELISA kit to determine HCMV serostatus. Reads were demultiplexed and grouped by UMI with MIGEC, and clonotypes were assembled and quantified with MiTCR. To exclude erroneous sequences, only TCR cDNA sequences supported by at least two reads were retained. The tcR package was used for downstream repertoire analysis, and clonotypes were matched across fractions by CDR3 nucleotide sequence plus V segment. VDJmatch was used to annotate antigen specificity against VDJdb, with one amino acid substitution in CDR3 permitted.

The V and J segments used are TRBV12-3 or TRBV12-4 and TRBJ1-2; 8 nucleotides in the junction match TRBD1. The receptor's source is a young woman in good health. Sequencing was carried out using CD8+ T cells sorted from blood. The CDR3 corresponds to CASSDRGWGYTF. The DNA sequence reads TGTGCCAGCAGTGACAGGGGCTGGGGCTACACCTTC.